The rows below give T cell receptor beta chains drawn from one sample of a study of T cell responses to AZD1222 COVID-19 vaccine. Assay used: immunoSEQ multiplex PCR; TCRdb lists only in-frame clones, some missing. Found here are 100,000 to 150,000 clones, just under 95% of them singletons; the top ten hold about 1.1%. Sample: peripheral blood, taken 28 days after the second AZD1222 dose. These receptors were collected from an adult who received the AZD1222 COVID-19 vaccine. Both conserved end residues are part of each CDR3. Each record gives: J gene, V gene, clone size, D gene, CDR3 protein, CDR3 DNA. The D gene is left open where the match is weak. Some rows mark clone size as missing; the rest say once, few, many or name a class of expanded clone.

J gene: TRBJ2-3; V gene: TRBV18; clone size: -; D gene: -; CDR3 protein: CASSPPLGSTDTQYF; CDR3 DNA: TGTGCCAGCTCACCACCGTTGGGGAGCACAGATACGCAGTATTTT
J gene: TRBJ2-1; V gene: TRBV7-2; clone size: -; D gene: TRBD2; CDR3 protein: CASSPEAGVNEQFF; CDR3 DNA: TGTGCCAGCAGCCCCGAAGCGGGAGTAAATGAGCAGTTCTTC
J gene: TRBJ2-6; V gene: TRBV7-8; clone size: -; D gene: TRBD2; CDR3 protein: CASSLALAGFSGANVLTF; CDR3 DNA: TGTGCCAGCAGCTTAGCTCTAGCGGGTTTCTCTGGGGCCAACGTCCTGACTTTC
J gene: TRBJ2-7; V gene: TRBV27; clone size: -; D gene: TRBD2; CDR3 protein: CASRRAGTSAYEQYF; CDR3 DNA: TGTGCCAGCAGGCGGGCCGGGACTAGCGCCTACGAGCAGTACTTC
J gene: TRBJ2-3; V gene: TRBV2; clone size: -; D gene: TRBD2; CDR3 protein: CASSVGGGTDTQYF; CDR3 DNA: TGTGCCAGCTCGGTTGGGGGGGGCACAGATACGCAGTATTTT
J gene: TRBJ2-7; V gene: TRBV7-2; clone size: once; D gene: -; CDR3 protein: CASSLEVGEQYF; CDR3 DNA: TGTGCCAGCAGCTTAGAAGTGGGGGAGCAGTACTTC
J gene: TRBJ1-1; V gene: TRBV29-1; clone size: -; D gene: TRBD1; CDR3 protein: CSVSRTGGDTEAFF; CDR3 DNA: TGCAGCGTCTCCCGGACAGGGGGAGACACTGAAGCTTTCTTT
J gene: TRBJ1-5; V gene: TRBV28; clone size: -; D gene: -; CDR3 protein: CASSSGTNQPQHF; CDR3 DNA: TGTGCCAGCAGTTCAGGGACGAATCAGCCCCAGCATTTT
J gene: TRBJ2-2; V gene: TRBV14; clone size: -; D gene: -; CDR3 protein: CASSQVLAGELFF; CDR3 DNA: TGTGCCAGCAGCCAAGTCTTGGCCGGGGAGCTGTTTTTT
J gene: TRBJ2-1; V gene: TRBV2; clone size: -; D gene: TRBD2; CDR3 protein: CATQTSRRVDEQFF; CDR3 DNA: TGTGCCACCCAGACTAGCCGCCGGGTCGATGAGCAGTTCTTC
J gene: TRBJ1-2; V gene: TRBV12-3/TRBV12-4; clone size: -; D gene: -; CDR3 protein: CASRSFYGYTF; CDR3 DNA: TGTGCCAGCAGGTCCTTCTATGGCTACACCTTC
J gene: TRBJ2-7; V gene: TRBV19; clone size: -; D gene: TRBD1; CDR3 protein: CASSMRDRTYEQYF; CDR3 DNA: TGTGCCAGTAGTATGCGGGACAGGACCTACGAGCAGTACTTC
J gene: TRBJ1-1; V gene: TRBV11-3; clone size: -; D gene: -; CDR3 protein: CASSKGHRDTEAFF; CDR3 DNA: TGTGCCAGCAGCAAGGGACATAGAGACACTGAAGCTTTCTTT
J gene: TRBJ2-1; V gene: TRBV11-3; clone size: -; D gene: -; CDR3 protein: CASSPPLGNEQFF; CDR3 DNA: TGTGCCAGCAGCCCTCCTCTAGGGAATGAGCAGTTCTTC
J gene: TRBJ2-7; V gene: TRBV27; clone size: few; D gene: -; CDR3 protein: CASSYRSGPYEQYF; CDR3 DNA: TGTGCCAGCAGTTACCGGTCAGGGCCCTACGAGCAGTACTTC
J gene: TRBJ1-1; V gene: TRBV5-1; clone size: -; D gene: TRBD1; CDR3 protein: CASSFGTGIGVTEAFF; CDR3 DNA: TGCGCCAGCAGCTTTGGGACAGGGATCGGCGTAACTGAAGCTTTCTTT
J gene: TRBJ1-6; V gene: TRBV6-5; clone size: -; D gene: -; CDR3 protein: CASANGGKNSPLHF; CDR3 DNA: TGTGCCAGCGCCAATGGGGGAAAGAATTCACCCCTCCACTTT
J gene: TRBJ1-2; V gene: TRBV24-1; clone size: -; D gene: -; CDR3 protein: CATSALTAPDGYTF; CDR3 DNA: TGTGCCACCAGTGCCCTGACAGCCCCCGATGGCTACACCTTC
J gene: TRBJ1-5; V gene: TRBV28; clone size: once; D gene: -; CDR3 protein: CASSFSGSGNQPQHF; CDR3 DNA: TGTGCCAGCAGTTTCTCCGGATCGGGCAATCAGCCCCAGCATTTT
J gene: TRBJ2-2; V gene: TRBV4-3; clone size: -; D gene: TRBD2; CDR3 protein: CASSQGLAGGLDYTGELFF; CDR3 DNA: TGCGCCAGCAGCCAAGGACTAGCGGGAGGCCTTGATTACACCGGGGAGCTGTTTTTT
J gene: TRBJ1-5; V gene: TRBV5-8; clone size: -; D gene: -; CDR3 protein: CASSLNGYSNQPQHF; CDR3 DNA: TGTGCCAGCAGCTTGAACGGTTATAGCAATCAGCCCCAGCATTTT
J gene: TRBJ1-2; V gene: TRBV5-6; clone size: -; D gene: -; CDR3 protein: CASSPPRGYGDGYTF; CDR3 DNA: TGTGCCAGCAGCCCCCCCCGAGGATATGGCGATGGCTACACCTTC
J gene: TRBJ1-5; V gene: TRBV5-1; clone size: once; D gene: -; CDR3 protein: CASSADSGEQPQHF; CDR3 DNA: TGCGCCAGCAGCGCGGACTCGGGAGAACAGCCCCAGCATTTT
J gene: TRBJ2-2; V gene: TRBV29-1; clone size: -; D gene: -; CDR3 protein: CSVVRGGELFF; CDR3 DNA: TGCAGCGTTGTCCGTGGCGGGGAGCTGTTTTTT
J gene: TRBJ2-4; V gene: TRBV10-3; clone size: -; D gene: TRBD1; CDR3 protein: CAISESIGETGVAAKNIQYF; CDR3 DNA: TGTGCCATCAGTGAGTCGATAGGCGAAACAGGGGTTGCGGCCAAAAACATTCAGTACTTC
J gene: TRBJ2-7; V gene: TRBV10-1; clone size: -; D gene: TRBD2; CDR3 protein: CASSEASSGISTYEQYF; CDR3 DNA: TGCGCCAGCAGTGAGGCCTCTAGCGGGATATCAACCTACGAGCAGTACTTC
J gene: TRBJ1-5; V gene: TRBV4-2; clone size: -; D gene: -; CDR3 protein: CASSQDQNQPQHF; CDR3 DNA: TGTGCCAGCAGCCAAGACCAGAATCAGCCCCAGCATTTT
J gene: TRBJ1-2; V gene: TRBV28; clone size: -; D gene: -; CDR3 protein: CASSWGGNYGYTF; CDR3 DNA: TGTGCCAGCAGCTGGGGGGGGAACTATGGCTACACCTTC
J gene: TRBJ2-7; V gene: TRBV27; clone size: -; D gene: TRBD2; CDR3 protein: CASRPGQGLAVAEQYF; CDR3 DNA: TGTGCCAGCAGGCCGGGGCAGGGACTAGCGGTGGCCGAGCAGTACTTC
J gene: TRBJ1-2; V gene: TRBV28; clone size: -; D gene: -; CDR3 protein: CASDIWGGGYGYTF; CDR3 DNA: TGTGCCAGCGACATCTGGGGGGGCGGCTATGGCTACACCTTC
J gene: TRBJ2-3; V gene: TRBV24-1; clone size: -; D gene: -; CDR3 protein: CATSDWTLTDTQYF; CDR3 DNA: TGTGCCACCAGTGATTGGACCCTCACAGATACGCAGTATTTT
J gene: TRBJ2-7; V gene: TRBV6-5; clone size: -; D gene: -; CDR3 protein: CASSYGVGVHEQYF; CDR3 DNA: TGTGCCAGCAGTTACGGTGTGGGGGTCCACGAGCAGTACTTC
J gene: TRBJ1-2; V gene: TRBV18; clone size: -; D gene: -; CDR3 protein: CASSPARDTGYTF; CDR3 DNA: TGTGCCAGCTCACCTGCGCGGGACACCGGCTACACCTTC
J gene: TRBJ2-7; V gene: TRBV12-5; clone size: -; D gene: -; CDR3 protein: CASGAGAYEQYF; CDR3 DNA: TGTGCTAGTGGTGCAGGGGCCTACGAGCAGTACTTC
J gene: TRBJ1-5; V gene: TRBV28; clone size: once; D gene: TRBD1; CDR3 protein: CASSFGTEYQPQHF; CDR3 DNA: TGTGCCAGCAGTTTTGGGACAGAGTATCAGCCCCAGCATTTT
J gene: TRBJ2-7; V gene: TRBV11-3; clone size: once; D gene: -; CDR3 protein: CASSPERAPGYEQYF; CDR3 DNA: TGTGCCAGCAGCCCCGAAAGGGCCCCTGGGTACGAGCAGTACTTC
J gene: TRBJ2-2; V gene: TRBV16; clone size: -; D gene: TRBD1; CDR3 protein: CASSHDRVTNTGELFF; CDR3 DNA: TGTGCCAGCAGCCATGACAGGGTGACGAACACCGGGGAGCTGTTTTTT
J gene: TRBJ1-6; V gene: TRBV12-5; clone size: -; D gene: -; CDR3 protein: CASGLGQALSPLHF; CDR3 DNA: TGTGCTAGTGGTTTGGGACAGGCGCTCTCACCCCTCCACTTT